These 29 T cell receptor beta chains came from one sample sequenced in a study of memory CD4+ T cells and cytomegalovirus serostatus. Method: immunoSEQ multiplex PCR; TCRdb's copy keeps in-frame clones and lacks some. This sample has some 53,000 clones, with under 80% found just once. Single viable CD3+CD4+CD8-CD45RO+ cells were sorted as the memory CD4+ T cells. The sample taken for sequencing was memory CD4+ T cells from blood. The receptors here all came from an adult in good health and CMV-seronegative.

The J gene is TRBJ2-2, the V gene TRBV19; D is possibly TRBD2 (6 bases). V was clipped by 4 bases and J by 7 bases, with 13 bases between them. From germline, CDR1 is LNHDA and CDR2 SQIVND (reference sequence). CDR3 length equals 14 residues. The CDR3 nucleotides are TGTGCCAGTAGTACTCAGCACGGGGGCGGGGAGCTGTTTTTT. It codes for CASSTQHGGGELFF. The whole variable domain, remainder taken from reference TRBV19 and TRBJ2-2, is DGGITQSPKYLFRKEGQNVTLSCEQNLNHDAMYWYRQDPGQGLRLIYYSQIVNDFQKGDIAEGYSVSREKKESFPLTVTSAQKNPTAFYLCASSTQHGGGELFFGEGSRLTVL.

The chain joins TRBV10-3 to TRBJ2-5, with unresolved D. The germline gives CDR1 ENHRY, CDR2 SYGVKD. The CDR3 spans 13 residues. V was clipped by 8 bases and J by 5 bases, with 15 bases between them. The CDR3 region is CAIEGEGSETQYF. Here the CDR3 DNA reads TGTGCCATCGAAGGCGAAGGGTCTGAGACCCAGTACTTC.

The chain links TRBV2 to TRBJ1-5; 9 bases map to TRBD1. The CDR3 has 15 residues. CDR1 and CDR2 (germline): SNHLY, FYNNEI. V gave up 6 bases and J gave up 4 bases; unmatched junction bases: 7. CDR3 loop: CASRSTGGLNQPQHF. CDR3 nucleotides: TGTGCCAGCAGGTCCACAGGGGGCTTGAATCAGCCCCAGCATTTT.

This clone was recorded a few times. The chain joins TRBV6-1 to TRBJ2-7; the D is unclear. Germline CDR1 reads MNHNS; CDR2 reads SASEGT. With 3 bases removed from V and 1 base from J, the gap between germline ends came to 4 bases. The CDR3 length is 12 residues. The CDR3 protein is CASSDGSYEQYF. The CDR3 DNA follows: TGTGCCAGCAGTGACGGATCCTACGAGCAGTACTTC.

In its sample, this clone was seen once. This chain connects TRBV7-6 to TRBJ1-5; D remains unclear. The CDR3 is made up of 14 amino acids. Germline assignment: CDR1 SGHVS and CDR2 FNYEAQ. V was cut by 4 bases and J by 4 bases, with 11 bases left in between. The CDR3 region has the DNA TGTGCCAGCAGCTCGACGGGCGGGAATCAGCCCCAGCATTTT. Residues: CASSSTGGNQPQHF.

The chain employs TRBV7-2 and TRBJ1-5; 7 bases match TRBD1. This CDR3 is built from 17 residues. Germline-derived CDR1 and CDR2 are SGHTA and FQGNSA. The V and J ends lost 1 base and 6 bases, in that order; junction bases with no gene match: 12. CDR3 bases: TGTGCCAGCAGCTTAGATAAAGGGACAGTAGCGCGTCAGCCCCAGCATTTT. Amino acid sequence: CASSLDKGTVARQPQHF.

The J gene is TRBJ2-3, the V gene TRBV11-2; perhaps TRBD2 as D (5 bases). The CDR3 runs 14 residues. The V end was cut by 1 base, the J end by 7 bases, with 12 bases between. From germline, CDR1 is SGHAT and CDR2 FQNNGV. The CDR3 sequence: CASSLGWQDYTQYF. As DNA, the CDR3 is TGTGCCAGCAGCTTAGGTTGGCAGGACTATACGCAGTATTTT.

The chain couples TRBV7-4 to TRBJ2-3; 11 bases line up with TRBD2. After removal of 5 bases from V and 4 bases from J, the junction contained 8 bases not matched to a gene. The CDR3 consists of 16 residues. CDR1 SGHVT and CDR2 SQSDAQ come from the germline V gene. For the CDR3, the DNA is TGTGCCAGCAGCCGCAGACTAGCGGGGTATTCAGATACGCAGTATTTT. As protein: CASSRRLAGYSDTQYF.

The V gene is TRBV6-5, the J gene TRBJ1-2; the D gene is possibly TRBD1 (5 bases). This CDR3 is built from 15 residues. Trimming cost V 0 bases and J 8 bases, with 16 bases left between them. Germline CDR1 reads MNHEY; CDR2 reads SVGAGI. The CDR3 here is CASSYSNPGKNGYTF. The CDR3 DNA follows: TGTGCCAGCAGTTACTCGAATCCAGGGAAGAACGGCTACACCTTC.

This clone was detected only a few times. DNA of the CDR3: TGTGCCAGCAGCCGGGACTTTCAAGAGACCCAGTACTTC. Residues: CASSRDFQETQYF. The chain is built from TRBV5-4 and TRBJ2-5, with D possibly matching TRBD2 (6 bases). V shed 4 bases and J shed 2 bases, with 9 bases lying between them. Germline V gene lookup returns CDR1 SGHNT and CDR2 YYREEE (reference sequence). The CDR3 is 13 residues long.

The chain is built from TRBV7-9 and TRBJ2-5, with 7 bases identical to TRBD1. V shed 8 bases and J 0 bases; nucleotides not matched to a gene: 9. The CDR3 is 15 residues long. CDR1 is SEHNR, CDR2 FQNEAQ, per germline (reference sequence). The CDR3 DNA is TGTGCCAGCCGACATAGGGGGCCCGACCAAGAGACCCAGTACTTC. Protein: CASRHRGPDQETQYF. Full variable domain (missing parts from reference TRBV7-9 and TRBJ2-5): DTGVSQNPRHKITKRGQNVTFRCDPISEHNRLYWYRQTLGQGPEFLTYFQNEAQLEKSRLLSDRFSAERPKGSFSTLEIQRTEQGDSAMYLCASRHRGPDQETQYFGPGTRLLVL.

J is TRBJ1-5 and V is TRBV7-2; 7 nucleotides agree with TRBD1. Germline V gene sequence: CDR1 SGHTA, CDR2 FQGNSA. V was pared by 3 bases and J by 0 bases, with 2 bases of the junction left unmatched. The CDR3 length is 15 residues. The CDR3 here is CASSLTGLSNQPQHF. The CDR3 nucleotides read TGTGCCAGCAGCTTGACAGGGCTTAGCAATCAGCCCCAGCATTTT.

This clone has only one observation. V is TRBV5-1 and J is TRBJ2-7; tentative D call: TRBD1 (5 bases). Germline V gene sequence: CDR1 SGHRS, CDR2 YFSETQ. V shed 1 base and J shed 5 bases, with 16 bases lying between them. The CDR3 totals 15 residues. CDR3 protein: CASSLLGQGVDEQYF. CDR3 bases: TGCGCCAGCAGCTTGCTCGGGCAGGGTGTGGACGAGCAGTACTTC. The whole variable domain, remainder taken from reference TRBV5-1 and TRBJ2-7, is KAGVTQTPRYLIKTRGQQVTLSCSPISGHRSVSWYQQTPGQGLQFLFEYFSETQRNKGNFPGRFSGRQFSNSRSEMNVSTLELGDSALYLCASSLLGQGVDEQYFGPGTRLTVT.

This chain connects TRBV5-6 to TRBJ1-4; the D is unclear. Germline CDR1 is SGHDT and CDR2 is YYEEEE. Trimming removed 4 bases from V and 1 base from J, with 5 bases in between. The CDR3 length is 13 residues. The CDR3: CASSGGTNEKLFF. Here the CDR3 DNA reads TGTGCCAGCAGCGGCGGAACTAATGAAAAACTGTTTTTT.

V gene TRBV7-9 combines with J gene TRBJ2-6, with a possible D match to TRBD1 (6 bases). The CDR3 spans 17 residues. Trimming pared 8 bases from V and 2 bases from J, leaving 19 bases between. Germline V CDR1 and CDR2: SEHNR, FQNEAQ (reference sequence). The CDR3 sequence: CASPYRNRVPGANVLTF. In nucleotides, the CDR3 is TGTGCCAGCCCTTATCGGAACAGGGTGCCTGGGGCCAACGTCCTGACTTTC.

The CDR3 spells CASSSLVGLGAEAFF. The CDR3 bases are TGTGCCAGCAGTTCCCTTGTAGGCCTAGGGGCTGAAGCTTTCTTT. V is TRBV6-6 and J is TRBJ1-1; perhaps TRBD1 as D (5 bases). The CDR3 has 15 amino acids. Germline loops: CDR1 MNHNY, CDR2 SVGAGI (reference sequence). V was pared by 4 bases and J by 6 bases, with 18 bases between.

The rearrangement uses TRBV18 and TRBJ2-1, with D maybe TRBD1 (6 bases). The V gene's germline CDR1 is KGHSH and CDR2 LQKENI. The CDR3 covers 16 residues. Trimming shortened V by 4 bases and J by 7 bases, and 20 bases separated the two germline ends. CDR3 region: CASSLMGQGLGNEQFF. CDR3 DNA sequence: TGTGCCAGCTCACTAATGGGGCAGGGGCTCGGAAATGAGCAGTTCTTC.

V and J are TRBV28 and TRBJ1-4, with unresolved D. From germline, CDR1 is MDHEN and CDR2 SYDVKM. The ends were cut back, 4 bases at V and 2 bases at J, with 11 bases in the middle. This CDR3 comprises 15 residues. For the CDR3, the DNA is TGTGCCAGCAGTTCCCAGACAATGACTAATGAAAAACTGTTTTTT. Translated: CASSSQTMTNEKLFF.

The chain combines TRBV6-6 with TRBJ2-7; tentative D call: TRBD1 (6 bases). Between the trimmed V and J ends, which lost 6 bases and 6 bases, there was a span of 18 bases. This CDR3 has 14 amino acids. CDR1 is MNHNY and CDR2 is SVGAGI in the germline V gene (reference sequence). CDR3: CASRPGQPGREQYF. In DNA, the CDR3 is TGTGCCAGCAGGCCCGGACAGCCAGGCCGCGAGCAGTACTTC.

This sequence joins TRBV7-2 and TRBJ2-2; unclear D gene. Germline CDR1 SGHTA, CDR2 FQGNSA. V shed 4 bases and J shed 7 bases, with 13 bases lying between them. The CDR3 is made up of 14 amino acids. CDR3: CASSSYPEVGELFF. CDR3 sequence (DNA): TGTGCCAGCAGCTCTTACCCCGAGGTCGGGGAGCTGTTTTTT. Based on the CDR3 plus reference TRBV7-2 and TRBJ2-2, the full variable domain is GAGVSQSPSNKVTEKGKDVELRCDPISGHTALYWYRQSLGQGLEFLIYFQGNSAPDKSGLPSDRFSAERTGGSVSTLTIQRTQQEDSAVYLCASSSYPEVGELFFGEGSRLTVL.

The chain joins TRBV6-4 to TRBJ1-2; TRBD1 matches at 7 bases. Germline CDR1 MRHNA, CDR2 SNTAGT. This CDR3 has 13 residues. V lost 3 bases to trimming and J lost 10 bases; unmatched junction nucleotides: 8. CDR3 nucleotides: TGTGCCAGCAGTGAGCAGGCAGGGGGTACCTACACCTTC. This sequence encodes CASSEQAGGTYTF.

The chain links TRBV5-4 to TRBJ2-5, with TRBD1 identical over 8 bases. This CDR3 region has 13 residues. Trimming cost V 4 bases and J 4 bases; bases outside gene matches: 3. Per the germline V gene, CDR1 is SGHNT and CDR2 is YYREEE (reference sequence). CDR3 nucleotides: TGTGCCAGCAGCCCGACAGGGGTAGAGACCCAGTACTTC. Amino acid sequence: CASSPTGVETQYF.

The V call is TRBV6-1, the J call TRBJ2-5; possible D gene TRBD2, 7 bases. Germline V gives CDR1 MNHNS, CDR2 SASEGT. CDR3 length: 14 amino acids. V shed 4 bases and J shed 3 bases, with 12 bases lying between them. The CDR3 DNA sequence: TGTGCCAGCAGTGTGACGGGGGGCAAAGAGACCCAGTACTTC. The encoded protein is CASSVTGGKETQYF.

This chain connects TRBV19 to TRBJ2-3; the D gene is possibly TRBD2 (5 bases). V lost 7 bases, J lost 0 bases, and 11 bases lay in between. CDR1 and CDR2 (germline): LNHDA, SQIVND (reference sequence). This CDR3 contains 14 residues. CDR3 in DNA: TGTGCCAGTACCCCGGACTTCAGCACAGATACGCAGTATTTT. This encodes CASTPDFSTDTQYF.

This chain connects TRBV18 to TRBJ1-4, with D hard to call. Trimming removed 3 bases from V and 6 bases from J, with 17 bases in between. This CDR3 contains 16 residues. Germline CDR1 reads KGHSH; CDR2 reads LQKENI. CDR3: CASSPLNQDRDEKLFF. In DNA form, the CDR3 reads TGTGCCAGCTCACCTCTTAATCAGGATCGGGATGAAAAACTGTTTTTT.

The chain joins TRBV5-4 to TRBJ1-2; 7 bases are shared with TRBD1. Trimming removed 1 base from V and 6 bases from J; junction bases left unmatched: 3. Per the germline V gene, CDR1 is SGHNT and CDR2 is YYREEE (reference sequence). There are 13 residues in the CDR3. The CDR3 sequence: CASSLRGGNGYTF. CDR3 DNA sequence: TGTGCCAGCAGCTTGCGAGGGGGCAATGGCTACACCTTC.

This clone is medium-sized by share. The chain links TRBV5-8 to TRBJ1-6; 9 bases are shared with TRBD1. The V gene's germline CDR1 is SGHTS and CDR2 YDEGEE. This CDR3 spans 15 amino acids. The V gene end was trimmed by 3 bases and the J gene end by 9 bases; junction bases not matched to a gene: 7. The CDR3 sequence is CASSWKTGGISPLHF. The CDR3 region has the DNA TGTGCCAGCAGCTGGAAAACAGGGGGCATTTCACCCCTCCACTTT.

The gene calls are TRBV6-1 and TRBJ1-5, with 8 bases fitting TRBD1. Germline V gives CDR1 MNHNS, CDR2 SASEGT. The CDR3 loop spans 14 amino acids. V shed 6 bases, J shed 2 bases, and the junction held 3 bases outside the gene matches. CDR3 amino acids: CASSHRGGNQPQHF. The CDR3 region has the DNA TGTGCCAGCAGCCACAGGGGGGGCAATCAGCCCCAGCATTTT.

The rearrangement links TRBV6-4 to TRBJ2-2; 10 bases agree with TRBD1. The CDR3 extends over 13 amino acids. Trimming took 11 bases from V and 4 from J; bases not matched to a gene: 4. Germline V gives CDR1 MRHNA, CDR2 SNTAGT. In DNA form, the CDR3 reads TGTGCCGGCCGGGACAGGGGCACCGGGGAGCTGTTTTTT. Its protein product is CAGRDRGTGELFF.